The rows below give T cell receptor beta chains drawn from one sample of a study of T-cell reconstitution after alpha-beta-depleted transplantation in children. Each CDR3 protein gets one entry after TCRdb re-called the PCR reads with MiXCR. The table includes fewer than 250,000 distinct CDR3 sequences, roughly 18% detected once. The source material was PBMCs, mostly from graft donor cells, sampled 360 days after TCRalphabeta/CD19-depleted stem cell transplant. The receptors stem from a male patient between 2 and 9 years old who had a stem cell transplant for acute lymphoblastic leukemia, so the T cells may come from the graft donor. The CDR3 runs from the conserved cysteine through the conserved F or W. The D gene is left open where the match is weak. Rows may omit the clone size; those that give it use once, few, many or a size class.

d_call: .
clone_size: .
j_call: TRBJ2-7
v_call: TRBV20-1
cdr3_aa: CSARGRDGRLHEQYF
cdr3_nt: TGCAGTGCTAGAGGCCGTGATGGCAGGCTCCACGAGCAGTACTTC

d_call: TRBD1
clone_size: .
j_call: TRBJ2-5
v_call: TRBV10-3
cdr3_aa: CAISEPDRGGRETQYF
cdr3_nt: TGTGCCATCAGTGAGCCAGACAGGGGAGGTAGAGAGACCCAGTACTTC

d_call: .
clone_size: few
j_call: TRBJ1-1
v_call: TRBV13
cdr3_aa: CASSLGLLNTEAFF
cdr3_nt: TGTGCCAGCAGCCTCGGACTTTTGAACACTGAAGCTTTCTTT

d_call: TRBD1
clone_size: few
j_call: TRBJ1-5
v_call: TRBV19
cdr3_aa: CASSTPGQGSDQPQHF
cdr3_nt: TGTGCCAGTAGTACTCCGGGACAGGGGTCGGATCAGCCCCAGCATTTT

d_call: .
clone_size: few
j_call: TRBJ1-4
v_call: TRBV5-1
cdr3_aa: CASSLLPVDGGKLFF
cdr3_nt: TGCGCCAGCAGCTTGCTTCCGGTCGATGGGGGAAAACTGTTTTTT

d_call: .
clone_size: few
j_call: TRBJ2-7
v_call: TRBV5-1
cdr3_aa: CASSLASGWPYEQYF
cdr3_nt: TGCGCCAGCAGCTTGGCCTCGGGCTGGCCCTACGAGCAGTACTTC

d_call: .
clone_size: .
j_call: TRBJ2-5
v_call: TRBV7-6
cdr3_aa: CASSSTKETQYF
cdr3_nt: TGTGCCAGCAGCTCCACCAAAGAGACCCAGTACTTC

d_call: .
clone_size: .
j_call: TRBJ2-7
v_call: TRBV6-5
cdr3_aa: CASSWSRLPGYEQYF
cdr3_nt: TGTGCCAGCAGTTGGAGCAGGCTACCGGGCTACGAGCAGTACTTC

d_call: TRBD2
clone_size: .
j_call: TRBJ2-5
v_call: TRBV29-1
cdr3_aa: CSVTSGGGTETQYF
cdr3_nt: TGCAGCGTTACGAGCGGGGGGGGGACAGAGACCCAGTACTTC

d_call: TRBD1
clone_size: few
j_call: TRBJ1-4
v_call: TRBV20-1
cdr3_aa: CSATPGTGGSEKLFF
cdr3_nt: TGCAGTGCTACCCCCGGGACAGGGGGTAGTGAAAAACTGTTTTTT

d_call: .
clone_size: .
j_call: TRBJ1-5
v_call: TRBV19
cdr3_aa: CASSIWHSNQPQHF
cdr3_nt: TGTGCCAGTAGTATCTGGCACAGCAATCAGCCCCAGCATTTT

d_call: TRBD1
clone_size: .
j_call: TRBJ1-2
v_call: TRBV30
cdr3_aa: CAWSPGTGSYGYTF
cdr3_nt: TGTGCCTGGAGTCCCGGGACAGGTAGCTATGGCTACACCTTC

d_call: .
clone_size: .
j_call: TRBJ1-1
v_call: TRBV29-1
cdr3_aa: CSVDWGYTEAFF
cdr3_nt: TGCAGCGTTGATTGGGGGTACACTGAAGCTTTCTTT

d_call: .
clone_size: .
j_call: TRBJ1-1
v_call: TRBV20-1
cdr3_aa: CSARGDAYEAFF
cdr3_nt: TGCAGTGCTAGAGGGGACGCCTACGAAGCTTTCTTT

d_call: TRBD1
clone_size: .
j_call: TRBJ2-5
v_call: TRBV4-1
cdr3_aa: CASSHLGTGSFKETQYF
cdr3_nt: TGCGCCAGCAGCCACCTGGGGACAGGGAGTTTTAAAGAGACCCAGTACTTC

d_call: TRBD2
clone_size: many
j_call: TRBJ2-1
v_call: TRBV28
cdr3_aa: CASSFPSGGGLGEQFF
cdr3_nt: TGTGCCAGCAGTTTCCCTAGCGGGGGGGGCCTCGGTGAGCAGTTCTTC

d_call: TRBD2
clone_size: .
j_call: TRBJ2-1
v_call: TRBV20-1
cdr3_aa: CSASAVSGAYNEQFF
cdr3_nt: TGCAGTGCTAGTGCGGTTAGCGGGGCCTACAATGAGCAGTTCTTC

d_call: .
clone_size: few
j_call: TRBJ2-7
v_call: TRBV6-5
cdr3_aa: CASSYSGSYEQYF
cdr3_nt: TGTGCCAGCAGTTACTCGGGCAGCTACGAGCAGTACTTC

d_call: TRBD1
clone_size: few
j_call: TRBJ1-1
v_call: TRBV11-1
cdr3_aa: CASSRTRDSFGTEAFF
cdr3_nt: TGTGCCAGCAGCCGAACCCGGGACAGTTTCGGCACTGAAGCTTTCTTT

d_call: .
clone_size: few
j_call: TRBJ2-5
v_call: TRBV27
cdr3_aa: CASRLIEGGETQYF
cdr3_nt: TGTGCCAGCAGACTTATTGAGGGCGGAGAGACCCAGTACTTC

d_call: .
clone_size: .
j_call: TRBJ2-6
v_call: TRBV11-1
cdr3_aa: CASSLRRDPKTGANVLTF
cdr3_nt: TGTGCCAGCAGCTTACGTCGGGATCCCAAGACTGGGGCCAACGTCCTGACTTTC

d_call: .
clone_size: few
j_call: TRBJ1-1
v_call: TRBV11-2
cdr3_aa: CASSFLGGWAFF
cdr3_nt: TGTGCCAGCAGCTTCTTAGGGGGGTGGGCTTTCTTT

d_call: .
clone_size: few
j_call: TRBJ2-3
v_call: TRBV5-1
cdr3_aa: CASSLERRLRTQYF
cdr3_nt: TGCGCCAGCAGCTTAGAACGGAGACTGCGGACGCAGTATTTT

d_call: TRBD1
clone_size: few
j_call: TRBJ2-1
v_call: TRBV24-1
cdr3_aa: CATSDPGTGVTEQFF
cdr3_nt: TGTGCCACCAGTGATCCCGGGACAGGGGTTACTGAGCAGTTCTTC

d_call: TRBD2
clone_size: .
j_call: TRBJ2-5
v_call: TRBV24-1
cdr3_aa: CATSDSASGGFETQYF
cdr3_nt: TGTGCCACCAGTGATTCGGCTAGCGGGGGGTTTGAGACCCAGTACTTC

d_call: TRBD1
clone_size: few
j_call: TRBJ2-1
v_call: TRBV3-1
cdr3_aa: CASSQGQGAYNEQFF
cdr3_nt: TGTGCCAGCAGCCAAGGACAGGGAGCCTACAATGAGCAGTTCTTC

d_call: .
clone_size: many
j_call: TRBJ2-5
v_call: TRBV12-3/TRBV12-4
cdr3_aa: CASKGGGGLWETQYF
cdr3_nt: TGTGCCAGCAAGGGAGGGGGAGGGCTTTGGGAGACCCAGTACTTC

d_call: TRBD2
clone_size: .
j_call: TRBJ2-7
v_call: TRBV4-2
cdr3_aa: CARGPGTNNYEQYF
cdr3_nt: TGTGCCAGGGGCCCCGGGACTAATAACTACGAGCAGTACTTC

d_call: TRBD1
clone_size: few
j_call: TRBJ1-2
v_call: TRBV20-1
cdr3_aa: CSASTGGPYGYTF
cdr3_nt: TGCAGTGCATCGACAGGGGGACCATATGGCTACACCTTC

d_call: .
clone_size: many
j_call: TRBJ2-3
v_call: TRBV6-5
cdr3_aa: CASSYSPGSDSADTQYF
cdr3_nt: TGTGCCAGCAGTTACTCCCCGGGTTCCGATTCCGCAGATACGCAGTATTTT

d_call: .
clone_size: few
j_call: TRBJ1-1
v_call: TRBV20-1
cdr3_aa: CSATPGRWNTEAFF
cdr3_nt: TGCAGTGCTACACCGGGACGGTGGAACACTGAAGCTTTCTTT

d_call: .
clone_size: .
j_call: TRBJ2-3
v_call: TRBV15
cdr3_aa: CATSRSAESTAGHTDTQYF
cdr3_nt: TGTGCCACCAGCAGATCGGCGGAGTCAACCGCTGGCCACACAGATACGCAGTATTTT

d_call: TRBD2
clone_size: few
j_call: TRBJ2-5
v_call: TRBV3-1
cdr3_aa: CASMRGLAQETQYF
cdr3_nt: TGTGCCAGCATGAGGGGACTAGCACAAGAGACCCAGTACTTC

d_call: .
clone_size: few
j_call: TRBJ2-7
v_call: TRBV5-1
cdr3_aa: CASSLAGEPRAYEQYF
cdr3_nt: TGCGCCAGCAGCTTGGCCGGGGAGCCGCGGGCCTACGAGCAGTACTTC

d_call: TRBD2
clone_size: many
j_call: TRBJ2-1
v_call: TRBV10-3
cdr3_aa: CAISESKRGPGNEQFF
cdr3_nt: TGTGCCATCAGTGAGTCTAAGCGGGGCCCGGGCAATGAGCAGTTCTTC

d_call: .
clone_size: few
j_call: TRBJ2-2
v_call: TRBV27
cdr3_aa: CASSLLDVTGELFF
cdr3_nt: TGTGCCAGCAGTTTATTGGACGTGACCGGGGAGCTGTTTTTT

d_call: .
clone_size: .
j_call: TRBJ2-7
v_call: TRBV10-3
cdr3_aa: CAISMGHTPPAEQYF
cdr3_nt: TGTGCCATCAGTATGGGACACACGCCCCCCGCCGAGCAGTACTTC

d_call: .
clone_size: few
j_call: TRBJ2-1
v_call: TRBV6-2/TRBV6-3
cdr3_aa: CASSYSISRPWGEQFF
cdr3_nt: TGTGCCAGCAGTTACTCGATTTCGCGGCCCTGGGGTGAGCAGTTCTTC

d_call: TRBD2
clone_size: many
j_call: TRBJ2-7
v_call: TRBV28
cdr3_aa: CASSLARYQRGEYEQYF
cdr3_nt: TGTGCCAGCAGTTTAGCTCGTTATCAGCGGGGGGAGTACGAGCAGTACTTC

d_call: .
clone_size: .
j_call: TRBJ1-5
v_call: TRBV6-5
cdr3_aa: CASSPQGFQPQHF
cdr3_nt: TGTGCCAGCAGTCCTCAGGGCTTCCAGCCCCAGCATTTT

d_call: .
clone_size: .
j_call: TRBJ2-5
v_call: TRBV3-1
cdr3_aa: CASSGERSGETQYF
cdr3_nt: TGTGCCAGCAGCGGGGAGCGGTCCGGGGAGACCCAGTACTTC

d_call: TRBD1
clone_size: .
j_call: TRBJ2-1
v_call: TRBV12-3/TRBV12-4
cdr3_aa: CASSLMFRLITGQGDNEQFF
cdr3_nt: TGTGCCAGCAGTTTAATGTTCAGGCTTATCACGGGACAGGGGGACAATGAGCAGTTCTTC

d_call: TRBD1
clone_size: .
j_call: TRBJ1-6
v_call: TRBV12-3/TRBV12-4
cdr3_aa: CASSPGQTSSYNSPLHF
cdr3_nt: TGTGCCAGCAGTCCGGGACAGACGAGCTCCTATAATTCACCCCTCCACTTT

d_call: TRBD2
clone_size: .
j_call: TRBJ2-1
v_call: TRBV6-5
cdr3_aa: CASSYFASGTGNEQFF
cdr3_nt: TGTGCCAGCAGTTACTTCGCTAGCGGGACTGGAAATGAGCAGTTCTTC

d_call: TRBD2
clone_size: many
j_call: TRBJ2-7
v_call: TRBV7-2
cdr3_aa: CASSLVASGVGSYEQYF
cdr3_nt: TGTGCCAGCAGCTTAGTGGCTAGCGGGGTCGGTTCCTACGAGCAGTACTTC

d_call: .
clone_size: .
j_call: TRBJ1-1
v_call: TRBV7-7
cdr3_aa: CASSPLGGTGFGSSLEAFF
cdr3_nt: TGTGCCAGCAGCCCCCTCGGGGGCACGGGATTCGGGAGTAGCCTGGAAGCTTTCTTT

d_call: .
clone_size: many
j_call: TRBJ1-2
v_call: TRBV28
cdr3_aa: CASSLTANYGYTF
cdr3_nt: TGTGCCAGCAGTTTGACAGCTAACTATGGCTACACCTTC

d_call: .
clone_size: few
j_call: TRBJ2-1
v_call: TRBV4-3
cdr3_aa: CASSPNLGPSEQFF
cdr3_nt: TGCGCCAGCAGCCCCAATCTAGGGCCTAGTGAGCAGTTCTTC

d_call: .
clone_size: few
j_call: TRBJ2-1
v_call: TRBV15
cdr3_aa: CATSVPGGARDEQFF
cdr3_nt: TGTGCCACCAGCGTCCCTGGGGGGGCCAGAGATGAGCAGTTCTTC

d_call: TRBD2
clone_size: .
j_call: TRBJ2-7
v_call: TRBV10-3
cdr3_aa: CAISESVAGNSYEQYF
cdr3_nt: TGTGCCATCAGTGAGTCTGTAGCGGGGAATTCCTACGAGCAGTACTTC

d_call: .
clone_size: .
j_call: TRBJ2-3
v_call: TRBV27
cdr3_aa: CASSSFRDIYTDTQYF
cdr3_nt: TGTGCCAGCAGTTCCTTCCGGGACATATACACAGATACGCAGTATTTT

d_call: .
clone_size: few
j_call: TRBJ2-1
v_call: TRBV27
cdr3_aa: CASSSETGGGYNEQFF
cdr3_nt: TGTGCCAGCAGTTCCGAAACGGGGGGCGGCTACAATGAGCAGTTCTTC

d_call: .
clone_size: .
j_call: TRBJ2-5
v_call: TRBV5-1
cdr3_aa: CASSSRTAVPGDQETQYF
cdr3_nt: TGCGCCAGCAGCTCCAGAACCGCTGTTCCCGGGGACCAAGAGACCCAGTACTTC

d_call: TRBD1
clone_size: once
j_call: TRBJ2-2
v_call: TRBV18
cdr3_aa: CASSPRGQGTGELFF
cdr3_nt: TGTGCCAGCTCACCAAGGGGACAGGGGACCGGGGAGCTGTTTTTT

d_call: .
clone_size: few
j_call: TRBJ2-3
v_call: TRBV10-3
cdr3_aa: CAISGGEGPTDTQYF
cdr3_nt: TGTGCCATCAGTGGAGGCGAGGGGCCCACAGATACGCAGTATTTT

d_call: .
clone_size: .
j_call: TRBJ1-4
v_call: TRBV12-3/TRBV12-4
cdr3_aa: CASSSGRGEKLFF
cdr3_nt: TGTGCCAGCAGTTCAGGGAGGGGGGAAAAACTGTTTTTT

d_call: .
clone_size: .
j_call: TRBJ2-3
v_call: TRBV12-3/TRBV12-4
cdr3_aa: CASSSVGSFNTDTQYF
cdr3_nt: TGTGCCAGCAGTTCGGTTGGGAGCTTTAACACAGATACGCAGTATTTT

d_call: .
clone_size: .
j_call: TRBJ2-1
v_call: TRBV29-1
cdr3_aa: CSVDLVNEQFF
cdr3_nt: TGCAGCGTTGATCTCGTCAATGAGCAGTTCTTC